The T cell receptor beta chain described here comes from a study of T cells after yellow fever vaccination. Whole-study findings and limits: The booster saw the reappearance of most primary-vaccination clones (about 95% CD4, roughly 87% CD8). The appearance of a small share of clonotypes in both CD4 and CD8 compartments was observed.

This clonotype was seen a handful of times. Its target is unknown. A single record per CDR3 protein comes from TCRdb applying MiXCR to the 5' RACE reads. The sample records hundreds of thousands of distinct CDR3 sequences, about 17% being singletons. This CDR3 comprises 14 residues. Germline V gene lookup returns CDR1 SGHVS and CDR2 FQNEAQ. Trimming cost V 5 bases and J 5 bases, with 12 bases left between them. This specimen was PBMCs, taken before the yellow fever booster vaccination. This TCR derives from a man aged 18 to 29 who received the YFV17D yellow fever vaccine. This chain uses TRBV7-8 with TRBJ2-2; no definite D call. Written as DNA, the CDR3 is TGTGCCAGCAGCCCGCGTTTGAGGACCGGGGAGCTGTTTTTT. Its protein product is CASSPRLRTGELFF.